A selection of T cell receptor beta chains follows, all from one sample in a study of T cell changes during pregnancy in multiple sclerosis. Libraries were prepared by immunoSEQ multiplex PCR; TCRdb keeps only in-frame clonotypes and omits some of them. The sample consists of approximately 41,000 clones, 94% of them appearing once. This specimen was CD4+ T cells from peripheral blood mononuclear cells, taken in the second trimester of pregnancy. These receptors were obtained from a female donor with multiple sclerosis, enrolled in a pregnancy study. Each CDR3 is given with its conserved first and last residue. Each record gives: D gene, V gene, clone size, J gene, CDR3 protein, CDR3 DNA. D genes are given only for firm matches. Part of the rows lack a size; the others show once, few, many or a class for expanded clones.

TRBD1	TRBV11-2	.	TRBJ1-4	CASSSGGGQGNEKLFF	TGTGCCAGCAGCTCGGGTGGCGGACAGGGGAACGAAAAACTGTTTTTT
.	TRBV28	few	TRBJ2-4	CASSSGQKNIQYF	TGTGCCAGCAGTTCCGGACAGAAAAACATTCAGTACTTC
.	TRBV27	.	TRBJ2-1	CASSRQLPPNEQFF	TGTGCCAGCAGTAGACAACTTCCACCTAATGAGCAGTTCTTC
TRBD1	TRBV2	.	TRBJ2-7	CASSHDRVLSYEQYF	TGTGCCAGCAGCCACGACAGGGTCCTCTCCTACGAGCAGTACTTC
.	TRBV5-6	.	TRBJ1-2	CASSFADSHGYTF	TGTGCCAGCAGCTTTGCGGACTCTCATGGCTACACCTTC
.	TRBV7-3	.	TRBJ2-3	CASSLRGFSTDTQYF	TGTGCCAGCAGCTTACGGGGGTTTAGCACAGATACGCAGTATTTT
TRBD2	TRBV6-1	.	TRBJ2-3	CASRGRVGTQYF	TGTGCCAGCCGCGGGAGGGTGGGTACGCAGTATTTT
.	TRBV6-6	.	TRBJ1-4	CASRMDSSTNEKLFF	TGTGCCAGCAGGATGGACAGTTCAACTAATGAAAAACTGTTTTTT
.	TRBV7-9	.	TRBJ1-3	CASSLDSLYSGNTIYF	TGTGCCAGCAGCTTGGACAGCCTTTACTCTGGAAACACCATATATTTT
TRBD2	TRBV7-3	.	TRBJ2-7	CASSVGGANTYEQYF	TGTGCCAGCAGCGTCGGGGGGGCCAATACCTACGAGCAGTACTTC
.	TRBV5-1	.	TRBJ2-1	CASSLVLRSQALHSYNEQFF	TGCGCCAGCAGCTTGGTATTAAGGTCACAGGCCCTCCACTCCTACAATGAGCAGTTCTTC
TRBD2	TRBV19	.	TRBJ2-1	CASRSGGLNNEQFF	TGTGCCAGTAGATCGGGGGGGCTAAACAATGAGCAGTTCTTC
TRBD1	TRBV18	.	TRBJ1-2	CASSPARRQGDYGYTF	TGTGCCAGCTCACCAGCGCGACGACAGGGAGACTATGGCTACACCTTC
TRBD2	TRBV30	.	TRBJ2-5	CAWSLLAGGETQYF	TGTGCCTGGAGTCTACTAGCGGGAGGGGAGACCCAGTACTTC
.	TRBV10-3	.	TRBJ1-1	CAISEPKGEKCFF	TGTGCCATCAGTGAGCCCAAGGGAGAGAAGTGTTTCTTT
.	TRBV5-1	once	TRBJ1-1	CASSSIFGGSGANTEAFF	TGCGCCAGCAGCTCGATCTTTGGGGGGTCGGGAGCGAACACTGAAGCTTTCTTT
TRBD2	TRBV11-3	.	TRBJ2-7	CASSLGEGYEQYF	TGTGCCAGCAGCTTAGGGGAGGGCTACGAGCAGTACTTC
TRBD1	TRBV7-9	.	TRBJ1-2	CASSSWDRVSWGYTF	TGTGCCAGCAGCTCCTGGGACAGGGTATCCTGGGGCTACACCTTC
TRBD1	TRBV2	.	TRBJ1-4	CASLTGQGNEKLFF	TGTGCCAGCTTGACCGGACAGGGAAATGAAAAACTGTTTTTT
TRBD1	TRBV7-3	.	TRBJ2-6	CASSLRGQGTTGANVLTF	TGTGCCAGCTCCCTGAGAGGACAGGGGACAACTGGGGCCAACGTCCTGACTTTC
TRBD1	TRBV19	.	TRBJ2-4	CASSPSGTGGYGSAKNIQYF	TGTGCCAGTTCACCTTCCGGGACAGGGGGATATGGGTCTGCCAAAAACATTCAGTACTTC
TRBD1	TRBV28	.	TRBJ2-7	CASSSRRDRGYHEQYF	TGTGCCAGCAGTTCTCGCCGGGACAGGGGGTACCACGAGCAGTACTTC
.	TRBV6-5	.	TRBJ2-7	CASSTRGEKYF	TGTGCCAGCAGTACCCGGGGTGAAAAGTACTTC
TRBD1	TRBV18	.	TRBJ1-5	CASSLKTGGAGSNQPQHF	TGTGCCAGCTCTCTCAAAACAGGGGGCGCGGGCAGCAATCAGCCCCAGCATTTT
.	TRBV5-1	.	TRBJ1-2	CASSLEGISPSIARGYTF	TGCGCCAGCAGCTTGGAGGGGATCTCCCCCTCTATCGCTAGAGGCTACACCTTC
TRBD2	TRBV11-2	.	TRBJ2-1	CGVGGNEQFF	TGTGGAGTGGGAGGGAATGAGCAGTTCTTC
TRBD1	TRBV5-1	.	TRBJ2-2	CASSFDRGVNTGELFF	TGCGCCAGCAGCTTCGACAGGGGGGTTAACACCGGGGAGCTGTTTTTT
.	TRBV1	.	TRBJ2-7	CTSSTSRGDWSSYEQYF	TGCACCAGCAGCACAAGCCGAGGGGACTGGAGCTCCTACGAGCAGTACTTC
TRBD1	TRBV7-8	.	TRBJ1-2	CASSFRAGTGVSNYGYTF	TGTGCCAGCAGCTTTAGGGCAGGGACAGGGGTATCCAACTATGGCTACACCTTC
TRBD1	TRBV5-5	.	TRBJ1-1	CASSLRTGGTEAFF	TGTGCCAGCAGCTTACGGACAGGCGGCACTGAAGCTTTCTTT
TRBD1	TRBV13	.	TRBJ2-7	CASSPGTGPYEQYF	TGTGCCAGCAGTCCCGGGACAGGCCCCTACGAGCAGTACTTC
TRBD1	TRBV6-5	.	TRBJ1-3	CASRIDRDSGNTIYF	TGTGCCAGCAGGATCGACAGGGACTCTGGAAACACCATATATTTT
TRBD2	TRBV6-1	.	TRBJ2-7	CASMAGGAYEQYF	TGTGCCAGCATGGCGGGAGGGGCCTACGAGCAGTACTTC
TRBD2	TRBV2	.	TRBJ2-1	CASSESVVGLADYNEQFF	TGTGCCAGCAGTGAATCCGTAGTTGGACTAGCGGACTACAATGAGCAGTTCTTC
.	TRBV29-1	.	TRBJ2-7	CSVEGPGSRGEQYF	TGCAGCGTTGAAGGCCCGGGGTCGAGGGGGGAGCAGTACTTC
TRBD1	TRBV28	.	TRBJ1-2	CASSRPGQGNYGYTF	TGTGCCAGCAGCCGACCGGGACAGGGGAACTATGGCTACACCTTC
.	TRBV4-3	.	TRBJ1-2	CASSQDQAGSYGYTF	TGCGCCAGCAGCCAAGATCAGGCGGGAAGCTATGGCTACACCTTC
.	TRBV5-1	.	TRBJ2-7	CASSPSSYEQYF	TGCGCCAGCAGCCCCAGCTCCTACGAGCAGTACTTC
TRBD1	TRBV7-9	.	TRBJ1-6	CASSLGQGFNSPLHF	TGTGCCAGCAGCTTAGGACAGGGTTTTAATTCACCCCTCCACTTT
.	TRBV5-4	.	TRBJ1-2	CASSYSGGHDYGYTF	TGTGCCAGCAGCTATTCTGGGGGACATGACTATGGCTACACCTTC